This TCR beta chain derives from a study of blood T cell repertoires in COVID-19. Looking at the study overall: T cells, B-cell-depleted T cells, or PBMCs provided the cDNA or gDNA that served as material.

This CDR3 comprises 12 residues. V shed 5 bases and J shed 8 bases, with 10 bases lying between them. From germline, CDR1 is SGHAT and CDR2 FQNNGV. Original processing methods: Quantification of nucleated cells was approximated via reference gene primer amplification. The table came from immunoSEQ multiplex PCR; TCRdb's copy has only in-frame clones and leaves some out. Clonal size and the V and J genes are those of that table, whereas D and trimming came from the DNA. The sample includes under 300,000 clones, approximately 89% of them seen just once. This receptor was obtained from a woman in her thirties or forties who had recovered from COVID-19. This rearrangement joins TRBV11-2 to TRBJ1-3, with D hard to call. The sample taken for sequencing was peripheral blood. The CDR3 nucleotides read TGTGCCAGCAGCCTCGGTGAGGACACCATATATTTT. Amino acids: CASSLGEDTIYF.